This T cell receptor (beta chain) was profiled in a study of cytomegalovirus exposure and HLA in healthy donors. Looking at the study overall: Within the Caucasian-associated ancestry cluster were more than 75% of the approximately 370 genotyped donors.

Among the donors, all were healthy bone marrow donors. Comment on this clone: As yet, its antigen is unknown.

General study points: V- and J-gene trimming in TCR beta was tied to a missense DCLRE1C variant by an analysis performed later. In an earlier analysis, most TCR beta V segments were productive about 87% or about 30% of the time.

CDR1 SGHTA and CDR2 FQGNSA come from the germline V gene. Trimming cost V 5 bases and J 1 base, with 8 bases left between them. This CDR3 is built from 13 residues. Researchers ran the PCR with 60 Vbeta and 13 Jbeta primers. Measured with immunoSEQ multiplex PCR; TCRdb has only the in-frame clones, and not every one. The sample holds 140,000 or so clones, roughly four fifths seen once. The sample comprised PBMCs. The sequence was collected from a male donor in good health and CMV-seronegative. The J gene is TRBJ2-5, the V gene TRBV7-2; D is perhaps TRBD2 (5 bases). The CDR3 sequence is CASSRGIQETQYF. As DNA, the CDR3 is TGTGCCAGCAGCCGGGGTATCCAAGAGACCCAGTACTTC.